The next 4 T cell receptor beta chains were all read from a single sample in a study of early T cells in non-severe SARS-CoV-2 infection. TCRdb recomputed calls from the 5' RACE reads with MiXCR, one row per CDR3 protein. The table includes nearly 30,000 distinct CDR3 sequences, roughly 5% detected once. The sample comprised whole blood. The receptors stem from an adult who was a healthcare worker with PCR-confirmed SARS-CoV-2 infection or an uninfected control (not recorded which).

This clonotype has a handful of counts. V and J are TRBV7-9 and TRBJ1-1; D is uncertain. The CDR3 length is 14 residues. Trimming took 3 bases from V and 4 from J, leaving 12 bases between them. Germline V CDR1 and CDR2: SEHNR, FQNEAQ (reference sequence). The CDR3 bases are TGTGCCAGCAGCTTCCCCCGGGATGGCACTGAAGCTTTCTTT. Amino acid sequence: CASSFPRDGTEAFF.

At least ten counts were recorded for this clonotype. The CDR3 sequence: CSAPRQGINEQFF. For the CDR3, the DNA is TGCAGTGCCCCACGACAGGGAATCAATGAGCAGTTCTTC. The J gene is TRBJ2-1, the V gene TRBV20-1; 7 positions agree with TRBD1. V shed 6 bases, J shed 6 bases, and the junction held 8 bases outside the gene matches. The CDR3 contains 13 residues. Germline V gene sequence: CDR1 DFQATT, CDR2 SNEGSKA (reference sequence).

This clonotype was recorded many times. This chain joins TRBV5-1 and TRBJ2-7; TRBD1 matches at 7 bases. This CDR3 comprises 15 residues. J gave up 3 bases and V 6 bases, and 12 bases lay outside the gene matches. CDR1 and CDR2 (germline): SGHRS, YFSETQ. The CDR3 reads CASNPWDRQDYEQYF. In DNA, the CDR3 is TGCGCCAGCAACCCTTGGGACAGACAAGACTACGAGCAGTACTTC.

This clonotype rates as medium-sized (0.01 to 0.1%). This chain joins TRBV7-2 and TRBJ2-7; D gene uncertain. The CDR3 runs to 13 residues. CDR1 SGHTA and CDR2 FQGNSA come from the germline V gene. V was shortened by 2 bases and J by 5 bases, with 10 bases between the two germline ends. DNA of the CDR3: TGTGCCAGCAGCTTATTTCGGGTAGACGAGCAGTACTTC. Translation: CASSLFRVDEQYF.